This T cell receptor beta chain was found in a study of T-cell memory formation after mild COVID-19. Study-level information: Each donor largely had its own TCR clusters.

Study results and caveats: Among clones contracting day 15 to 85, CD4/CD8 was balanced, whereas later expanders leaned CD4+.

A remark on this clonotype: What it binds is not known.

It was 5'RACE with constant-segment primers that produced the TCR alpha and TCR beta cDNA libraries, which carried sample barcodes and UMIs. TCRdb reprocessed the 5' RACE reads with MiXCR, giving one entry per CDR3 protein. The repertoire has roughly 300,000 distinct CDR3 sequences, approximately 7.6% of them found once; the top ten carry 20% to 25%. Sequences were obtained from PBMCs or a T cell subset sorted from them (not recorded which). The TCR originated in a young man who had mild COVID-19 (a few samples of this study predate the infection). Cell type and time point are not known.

CDR3 amino acids: CASSQDLSGVTDTQYF. As DNA, the CDR3 is TGCGCCAGCAGCCAAGATTTGAGCGGGGTCACAGATACGCAGTATTTT. The gene calls are TRBV4-3 and TRBJ2-3; 7 bases are shared with TRBD2. V gave up 0 bases and J gave up 2 bases; unmatched junction bases: 5. Per germline, CDR1 LGHNA and CDR2 YSLEER. This CDR3 spans 16 amino acids.